This entry features one TCR beta chain sequence. The junction had 4 bases not matched to a gene; V was cut back by 6 bases and J by 3 bases. This CDR3 contains 14 residues. Germline V gives CDR1 WSHSY, CDR2 SAAADI. As handled by the study authors: From reference gene primer amplification, estimates of nucleated cell counts were derived. The assay was immunoSEQ multiplex PCR, and TCRdb's table has in-frame clones only and misses some. V, J and clone size are taken as reported in that table, and D and trimming were inferred from the DNA itself. The sample contains 65,000 or so clones, roughly 80% of which appear only once. This entry belongs to a study of blood T cell repertoires in COVID-19. Across the study: COVID-19 samples, acute and convalescent, were from the United States, Italy and Spain. T cells, B-cell-depleted T cells, or PBMCs supplied cDNA or gDNA.

The sample consisted of peripheral blood. The rearrangement joins TRBV10-2 to TRBJ1-3; TRBD1 aligns across 8 bases. This clonotype was obtained from a human donor in a cohort sampled during active COVID-19. The CDR3 sequence is CASSRGLDGNTIYF. CDR3 in DNA: TGCGCCAGCAGCAGGGGGCTAGATGGAAACACCATATATTTT.